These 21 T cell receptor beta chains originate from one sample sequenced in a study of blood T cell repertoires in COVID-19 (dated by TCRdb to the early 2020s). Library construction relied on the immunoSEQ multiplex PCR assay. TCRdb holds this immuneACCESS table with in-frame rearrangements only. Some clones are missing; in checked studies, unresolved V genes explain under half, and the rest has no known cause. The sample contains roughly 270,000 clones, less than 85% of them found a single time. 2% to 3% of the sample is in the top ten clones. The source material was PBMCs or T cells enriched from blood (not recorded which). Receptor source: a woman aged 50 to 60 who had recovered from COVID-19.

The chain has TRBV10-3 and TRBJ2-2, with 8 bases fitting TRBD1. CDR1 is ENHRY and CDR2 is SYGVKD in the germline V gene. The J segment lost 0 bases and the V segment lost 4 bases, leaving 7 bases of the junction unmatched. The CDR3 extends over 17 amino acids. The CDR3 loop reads CAISGETGASNTGELFF. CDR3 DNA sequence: TGTGCCATCAGTGGGGAGACAGGGGCCTCGAACACCGGGGAGCTGTTTTTT.

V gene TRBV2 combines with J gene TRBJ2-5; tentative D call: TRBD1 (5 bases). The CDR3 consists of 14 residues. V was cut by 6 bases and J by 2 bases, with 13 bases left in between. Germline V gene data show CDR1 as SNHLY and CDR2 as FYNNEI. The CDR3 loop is CASRSSRVQETQYF. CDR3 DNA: TGTGCCAGCAGGTCAAGCAGGGTGCAAGAGACCCAGTACTTC.

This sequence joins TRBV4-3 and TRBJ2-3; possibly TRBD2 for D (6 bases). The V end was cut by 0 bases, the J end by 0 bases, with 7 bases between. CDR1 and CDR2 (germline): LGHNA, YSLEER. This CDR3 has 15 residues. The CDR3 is CASSQDSGSTDTQYF. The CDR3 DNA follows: TGCGCCAGCAGCCAAGATAGCGGTAGCACAGATACGCAGTATTTT.

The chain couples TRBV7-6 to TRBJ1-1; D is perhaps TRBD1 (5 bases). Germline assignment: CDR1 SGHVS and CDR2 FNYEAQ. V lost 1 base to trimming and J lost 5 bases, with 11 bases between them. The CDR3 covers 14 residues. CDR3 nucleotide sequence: TGTGCCAGCAGCTTAGGTGGGGGAGGGACTGAAGCTTTCTTT. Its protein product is CASSLGGGGTEAFF.

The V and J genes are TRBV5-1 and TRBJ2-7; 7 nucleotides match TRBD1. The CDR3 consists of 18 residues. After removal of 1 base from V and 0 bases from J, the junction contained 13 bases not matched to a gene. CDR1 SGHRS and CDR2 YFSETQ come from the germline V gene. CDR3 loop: CASSLNPQGGRDSYEQYF. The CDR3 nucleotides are TGCGCCAGCAGCTTGAATCCCCAAGGGGGCAGGGACTCCTACGAGCAGTACTTC.

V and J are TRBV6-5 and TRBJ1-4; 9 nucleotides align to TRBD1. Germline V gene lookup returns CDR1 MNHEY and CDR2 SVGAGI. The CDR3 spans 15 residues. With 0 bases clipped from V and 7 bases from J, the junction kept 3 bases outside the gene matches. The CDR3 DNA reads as TGTGCCAGCAGTTACTCGCCACAGGGGGCTGAAAAACTGTTTTTT. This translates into CASSYSPQGAEKLFF.

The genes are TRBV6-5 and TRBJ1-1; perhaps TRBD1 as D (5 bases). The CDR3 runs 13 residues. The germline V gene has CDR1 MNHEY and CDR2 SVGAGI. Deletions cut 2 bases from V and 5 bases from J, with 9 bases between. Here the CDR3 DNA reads TGTGCCAGCAGTTACCGGGGGGAGACTGAAGCTTTCTTT. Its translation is CASSYRGETEAFF.

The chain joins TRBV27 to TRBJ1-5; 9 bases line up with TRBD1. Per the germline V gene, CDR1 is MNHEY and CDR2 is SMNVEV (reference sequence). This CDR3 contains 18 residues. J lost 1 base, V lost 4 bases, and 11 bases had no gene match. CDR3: CASSSGRLGQGSNQPQHF. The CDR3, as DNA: TGTGCCAGCAGTTCGGGTAGATTGGGACAGGGAAGCAATCAGCCCCAGCATTTT.

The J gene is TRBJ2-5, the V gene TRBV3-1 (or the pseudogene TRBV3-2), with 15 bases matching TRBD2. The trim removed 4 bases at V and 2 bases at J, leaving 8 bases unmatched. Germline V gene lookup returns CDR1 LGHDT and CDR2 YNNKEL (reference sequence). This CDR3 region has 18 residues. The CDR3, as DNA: TGTGCCAGCAGCCCCGGACTAGCGGGGGGGCCTATTCAAGAGACCCAGTACTTC. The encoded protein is CASSPGLAGGPIQETQYF.

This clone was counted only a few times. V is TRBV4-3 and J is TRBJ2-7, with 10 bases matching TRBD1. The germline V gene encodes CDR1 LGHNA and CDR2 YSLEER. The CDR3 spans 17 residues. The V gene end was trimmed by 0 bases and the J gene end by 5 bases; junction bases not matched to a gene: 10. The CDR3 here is CASSQDYRGQGVDEQYF. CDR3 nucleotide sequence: TGCGCCAGCAGCCAAGACTACCGAGGACAGGGGGTCGACGAGCAGTACTTC.

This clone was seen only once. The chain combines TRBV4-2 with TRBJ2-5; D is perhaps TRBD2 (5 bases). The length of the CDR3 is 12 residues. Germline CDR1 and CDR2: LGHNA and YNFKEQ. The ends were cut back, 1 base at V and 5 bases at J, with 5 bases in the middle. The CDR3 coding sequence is TGTGCCAGCAGCCAAGGGGAGGAGACCCAGTACTTC. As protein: CASSQGEETQYF.

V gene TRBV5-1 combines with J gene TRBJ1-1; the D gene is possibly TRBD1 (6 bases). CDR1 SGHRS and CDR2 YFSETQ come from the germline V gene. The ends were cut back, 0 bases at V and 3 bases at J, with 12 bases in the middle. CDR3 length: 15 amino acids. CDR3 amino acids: CASSLGDTRYTEAFF. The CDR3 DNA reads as TGCGCCAGCAGCTTGGGGGACACTCGATACACTGAAGCTTTCTTT.

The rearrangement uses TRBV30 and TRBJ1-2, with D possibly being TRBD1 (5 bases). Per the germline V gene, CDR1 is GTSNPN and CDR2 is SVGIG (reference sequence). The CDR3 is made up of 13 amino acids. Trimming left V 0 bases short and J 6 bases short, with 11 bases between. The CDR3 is CAWSVSLTDGYTF. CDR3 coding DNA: TGTGCCTGGAGTGTTTCCCTGACAGATGGCTACACCTTC.

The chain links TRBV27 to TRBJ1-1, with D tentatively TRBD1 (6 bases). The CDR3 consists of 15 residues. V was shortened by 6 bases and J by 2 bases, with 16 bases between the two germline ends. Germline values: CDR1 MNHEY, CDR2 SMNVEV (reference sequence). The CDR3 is CASRTQGQLNTEAFF. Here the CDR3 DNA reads TGTGCCAGCAGAACCCAAGGACAGCTTAACACTGAAGCTTTCTTT.

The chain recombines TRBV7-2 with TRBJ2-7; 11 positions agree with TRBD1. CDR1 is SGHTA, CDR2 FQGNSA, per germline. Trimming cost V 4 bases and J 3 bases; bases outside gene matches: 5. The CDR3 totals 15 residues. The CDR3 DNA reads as TGTGCCAGCAGCTACGGACAGGGGGCGCGCTACGAGCAGTACTTC. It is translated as CASSYGQGARYEQYF.

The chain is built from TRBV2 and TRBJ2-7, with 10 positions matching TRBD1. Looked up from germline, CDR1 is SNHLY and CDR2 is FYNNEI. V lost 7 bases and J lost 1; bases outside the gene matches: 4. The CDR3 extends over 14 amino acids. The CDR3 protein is CASTSGQGSYEQYF. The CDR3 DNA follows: TGTGCCAGCACCTCGGGACAGGGGTCCTACGAGCAGTACTTC.

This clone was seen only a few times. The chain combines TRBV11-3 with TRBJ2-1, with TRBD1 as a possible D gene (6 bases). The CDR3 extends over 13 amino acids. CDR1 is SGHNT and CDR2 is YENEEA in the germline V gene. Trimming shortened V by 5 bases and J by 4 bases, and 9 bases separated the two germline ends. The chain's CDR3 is CASSQGFYNEQFF. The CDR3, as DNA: TGTGCCAGCAGCCAGGGGTTTTACAATGAGCAGTTCTTC.

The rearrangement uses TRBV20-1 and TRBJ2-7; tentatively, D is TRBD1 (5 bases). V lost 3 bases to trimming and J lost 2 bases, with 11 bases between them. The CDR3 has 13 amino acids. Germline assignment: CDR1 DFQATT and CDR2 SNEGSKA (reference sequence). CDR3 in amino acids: CSASFPGTYEQYF. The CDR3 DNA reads TGCAGTGCTAGTTTTCCAGGGACCTACGAGCAGTACTTC.

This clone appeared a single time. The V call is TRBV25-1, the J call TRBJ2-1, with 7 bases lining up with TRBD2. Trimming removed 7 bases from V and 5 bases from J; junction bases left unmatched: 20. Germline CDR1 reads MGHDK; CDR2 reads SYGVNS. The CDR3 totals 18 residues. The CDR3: CASNPHHKREGRDNEQFF. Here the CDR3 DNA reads TGTGCCAGCAATCCCCACCATAAGCGGGAAGGTAGAGACAATGAGCAGTTCTTC.

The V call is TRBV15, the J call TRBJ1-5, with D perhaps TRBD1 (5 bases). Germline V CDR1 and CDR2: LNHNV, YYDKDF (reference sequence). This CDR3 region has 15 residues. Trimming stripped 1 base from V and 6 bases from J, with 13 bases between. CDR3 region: CATSRVDSLVQPQHF. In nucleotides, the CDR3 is TGTGCCACCAGCAGAGTTGACAGTTTGGTTCAGCCCCAGCATTTT.

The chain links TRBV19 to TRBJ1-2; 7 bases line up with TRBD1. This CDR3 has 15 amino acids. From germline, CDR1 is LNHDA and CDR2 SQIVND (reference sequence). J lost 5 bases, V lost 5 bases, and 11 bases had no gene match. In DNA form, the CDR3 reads TGTGCCAGTAGTTTGGGACAGTCAAAAAGATATGGCTACACCTTC. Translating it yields CASSLGQSKRYGYTF.